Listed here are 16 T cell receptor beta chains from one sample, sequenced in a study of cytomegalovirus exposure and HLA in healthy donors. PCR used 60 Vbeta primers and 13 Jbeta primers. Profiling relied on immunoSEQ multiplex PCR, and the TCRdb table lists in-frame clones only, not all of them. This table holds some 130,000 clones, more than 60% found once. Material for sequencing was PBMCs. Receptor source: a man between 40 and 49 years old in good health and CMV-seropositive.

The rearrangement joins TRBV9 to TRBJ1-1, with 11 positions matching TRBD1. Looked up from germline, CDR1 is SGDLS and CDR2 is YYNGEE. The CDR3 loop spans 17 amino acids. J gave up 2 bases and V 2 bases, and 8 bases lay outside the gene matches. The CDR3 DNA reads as TGTGCCAGCAGCGTTGGCACCGGGACAGGGGGAAACACTGAAGCTTTCTTT. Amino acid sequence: CASSVGTGTGGNTEAFF.

CDR3 loop: CASRVESEAFF. The CDR3 DNA reads as TGCGCCAGCAGGGTAGAGTCTGAAGCTTTCTTT. This chain connects TRBV10-2 to TRBJ1-1; D gene ambiguous. CDR1 and CDR2 (germline): WSHSY, SAAADI. Trimming took 6 bases from V and 6 from J, leaving 8 bases between them. The CDR3 extends over 11 amino acids.

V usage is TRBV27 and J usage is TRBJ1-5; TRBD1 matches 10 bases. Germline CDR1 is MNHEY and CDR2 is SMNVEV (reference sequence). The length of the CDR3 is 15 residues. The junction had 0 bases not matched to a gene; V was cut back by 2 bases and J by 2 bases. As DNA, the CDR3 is TGTGCCAGCAGTTTAGGACAGGGGGGCAATCAGCCCCAGCATTTT. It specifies CASSLGQGGNQPQHF.

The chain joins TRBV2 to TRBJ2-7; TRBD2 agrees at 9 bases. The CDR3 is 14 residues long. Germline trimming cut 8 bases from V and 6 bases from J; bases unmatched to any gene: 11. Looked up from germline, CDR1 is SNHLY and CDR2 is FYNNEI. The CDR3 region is CASRRLAAPIEQYF. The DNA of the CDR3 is TGTGCCAGCCGTCGACTAGCGGCCCCTATCGAGCAGTACTTC.

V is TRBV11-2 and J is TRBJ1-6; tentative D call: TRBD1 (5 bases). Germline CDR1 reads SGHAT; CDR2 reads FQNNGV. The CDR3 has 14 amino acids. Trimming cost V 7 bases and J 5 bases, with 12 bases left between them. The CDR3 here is CASTVRGNNSPLHF. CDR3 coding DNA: TGTGCCAGCACCGTGCGGGGGAATAATTCACCCCTCCACTTT. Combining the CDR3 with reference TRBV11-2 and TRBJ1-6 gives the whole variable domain EAGVAQSPRYKIIEKRQSVAFWCNPISGHATLYWYQQILGQGPKLLIQFQNNGVVDDSQLPKDRFSAERLKGVDSTLKIQPAKLEDSAVYLCASTVRGNNSPLHFGNGTRLTVT.

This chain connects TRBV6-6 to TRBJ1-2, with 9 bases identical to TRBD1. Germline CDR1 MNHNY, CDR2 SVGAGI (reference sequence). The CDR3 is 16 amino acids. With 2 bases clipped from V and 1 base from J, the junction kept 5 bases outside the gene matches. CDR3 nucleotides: TGTGCCAGCAGTTACACGGGACAGGGAGGTAACTATGGCTACACCTTC. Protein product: CASSYTGQGGNYGYTF.

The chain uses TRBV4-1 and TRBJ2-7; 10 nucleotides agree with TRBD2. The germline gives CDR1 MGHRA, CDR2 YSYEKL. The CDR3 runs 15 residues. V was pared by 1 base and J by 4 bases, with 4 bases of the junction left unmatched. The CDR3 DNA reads TGCGCCAGCAGCCAAGGAGCTAGCGGGAGTTACGAGCAGTACTTC. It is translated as CASSQGASGSYEQYF.

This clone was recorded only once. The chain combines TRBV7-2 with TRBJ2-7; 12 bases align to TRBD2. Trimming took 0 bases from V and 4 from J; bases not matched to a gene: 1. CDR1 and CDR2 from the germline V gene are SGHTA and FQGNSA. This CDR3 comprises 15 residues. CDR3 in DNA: TGTGCCAGCAGCTTAGCGGGGACTAGCGGGTACGAGCAGTACTTC. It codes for CASSLAGTSGYEQYF.

The CDR3 nucleotides are TGCGCCAGCAGTGGGACCCGGACAGGTACGGTGAACGAGCAGTACTTC. Its translation is CASSGTRTGTVNEQYF. The chain combines TRBV10-1 with TRBJ2-7; 7 bases are a match to TRBD1. Germline values: CDR1 WNHNN, CDR2 SYGVQD (reference sequence). V lost 4 bases and J lost 5; bases outside the gene matches: 14. The CDR3 totals 16 residues.

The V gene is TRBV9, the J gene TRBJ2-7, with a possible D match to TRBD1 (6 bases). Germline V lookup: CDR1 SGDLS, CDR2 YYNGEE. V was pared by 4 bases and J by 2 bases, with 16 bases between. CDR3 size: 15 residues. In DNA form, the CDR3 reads TGTGCCAGCAGCCAACAGGGAAATGATGCCTACGAGCAGTACTTC. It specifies CASSQQGNDAYEQYF. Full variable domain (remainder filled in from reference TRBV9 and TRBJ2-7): DSGVTQTPKHLITATGQRVTLRCSPRSGDLSVYWYQQSLDQGLQFLIQYYNGEERAKGNILERFSAQQFPDLHSELNLSSLELGDSALYFCASSQQGNDAYEQYFGPGTRLTVT.

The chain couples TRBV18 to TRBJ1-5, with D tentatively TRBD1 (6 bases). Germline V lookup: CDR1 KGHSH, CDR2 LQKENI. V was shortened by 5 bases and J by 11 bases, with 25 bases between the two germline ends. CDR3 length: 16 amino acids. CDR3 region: CASSSQGRQEESAQHF. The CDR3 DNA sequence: TGTGCCAGCTCATCCCAGGGTAGACAGGAGGAATCAGCCCAGCATTTT.

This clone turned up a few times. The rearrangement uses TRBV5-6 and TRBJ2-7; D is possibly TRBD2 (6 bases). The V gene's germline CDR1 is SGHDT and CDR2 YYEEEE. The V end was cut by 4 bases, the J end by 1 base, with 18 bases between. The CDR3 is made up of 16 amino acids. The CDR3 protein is CASSGVGGVLSYEQYF. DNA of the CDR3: TGTGCCAGCAGCGGGGTCGGGGGAGTGTTATCCTACGAGCAGTACTTC. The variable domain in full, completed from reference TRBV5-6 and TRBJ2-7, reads DAGVTQSPTHLIKTRGQQVTLRCSPKSGHDTVSWYQQALGQGPQFIFQYYEEEERQRGNFPDRFSGHQFPNYSSELNVNALLLGDSALYLCASSGVGGVLSYEQYFGPGTRLTVT.

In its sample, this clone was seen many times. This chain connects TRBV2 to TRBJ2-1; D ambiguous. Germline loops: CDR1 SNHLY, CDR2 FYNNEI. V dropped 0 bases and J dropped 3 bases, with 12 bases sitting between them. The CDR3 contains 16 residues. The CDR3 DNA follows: TGTGCCAGCAGTGAAGCCGCCAGGTCTTACTACAATGAGCAGTTCTTC. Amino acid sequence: CASSEAARSYYNEQFF.

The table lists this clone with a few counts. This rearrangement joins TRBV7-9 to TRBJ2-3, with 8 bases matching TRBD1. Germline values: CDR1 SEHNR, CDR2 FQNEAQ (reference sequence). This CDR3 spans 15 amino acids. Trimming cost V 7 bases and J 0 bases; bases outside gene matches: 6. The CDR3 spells CASTPDRGSTDTQYF. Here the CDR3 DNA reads TGTGCCAGCACCCCCGACAGGGGTAGCACAGATACGCAGTATTTT.

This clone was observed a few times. The CDR3 DNA reads as TGTGCCAGCAGCCAGAGTCGGGCGGGGGGGGCACATAATACGCAGTATTTT. Encoded protein: CASSQSRAGGAHNTQYF. The chain carries TRBV4-2 and TRBJ2-3; 9 nucleotides align to TRBD2. The CDR3 is 17 amino acids. Trimming removed 3 bases from V and 7 bases from J; junction bases left unmatched: 14. Germline loops: CDR1 LGHNA, CDR2 YNFKEQ.

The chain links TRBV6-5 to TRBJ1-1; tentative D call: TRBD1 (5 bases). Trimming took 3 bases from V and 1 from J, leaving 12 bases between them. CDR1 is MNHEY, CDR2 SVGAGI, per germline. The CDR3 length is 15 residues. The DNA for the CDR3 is TGTGCCAGCAGTTATGGCTGGGGGGGGAACACTGAAGCTTTCTTT. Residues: CASSYGWGGNTEAFF.